This entry lists 29 T cell receptor beta chains sequenced from one sample in a study of T cell responses to AZD1222 COVID-19 vaccine. Clones were sequenced by immunoSEQ multiplex PCR, and TCRdb holds only the in-frame ones, with some missing. The sample has 100,000 to 120,000 clones, 94% seen once; the top ten hold 2.5% to 3%. Source: peripheral blood, taken 28 days after the second AZD1222 dose. The origin of the receptors is an adult who received the AZD1222 COVID-19 vaccine.

The genes are TRBV5-1 and TRBJ1-3, with D uncertain. Germline CDR1 and CDR2: SGHRS and YFSETQ. The length of the CDR3 is 15 residues. Between the trimmed V and J ends, which lost 3 bases and 2 bases, there was a span of 12 bases. The CDR3 DNA is TGCGCCAGCAGCTACCTCCCTGCTACTGGAAACACCATATATTTT. Protein product: CASSYLPATGNTIYF.

The rearrangement joins TRBV27 to TRBJ2-1; D remains ambiguous. The V end was cut by 0 bases, the J end by 8 bases, with 11 bases between. CDR3 length: 14 amino acids. The germline V gene encodes CDR1 MNHEY and CDR2 SMNVEV (reference sequence). The CDR3 DNA is TGTGCCAGCAGTTTATCGGGGTTCTTCCATGAGCAGTTCTTC. This codes for CASSLSGFFHEQFF.

This sequence joins TRBV18 and TRBJ2-3; 12 positions agree with TRBD2. Germline assignment: CDR1 KGHSH and CDR2 LQKENI. With 5 bases clipped from V and 2 bases from J, the junction kept 5 bases outside the gene matches. This CDR3 comprises 16 residues. The CDR3 DNA reads as TGTGCCAGCTCAGCCACTAGCGGGAGGCCCACAGATACGCAGTATTTT. Its protein product is CASSATSGRPTDTQYF.

The DNA of the CDR3 is TGTGCCAGTAGTTATTTATATCCGGGACAGAATACCCTAGCCAAAAACATTCAGTACTTC. Residues: CASSYLYPGQNTLAKNIQYF. The V call is TRBV19, the J call TRBJ2-4; 7 nucleotides align to TRBD1. The CDR3 spans 20 residues. Germline values: CDR1 LNHDA, CDR2 SQIVND (reference sequence). After removal of 5 bases from V and 0 bases from J, the junction contained 19 bases not matched to a gene.

The chain is built from TRBV6-5 and TRBJ1-1; no firm D call. CDR3 length: 13 amino acids. Germline assignment: CDR1 MNHEY and CDR2 SVGAGI. Trimming pared 0 bases from V and 5 bases from J, leaving 7 bases between. The CDR3 bases are TGTGCCAGCAGTTACTCCCGGCATACTGAAGCTTTCTTT. Translating it yields CASSYSRHTEAFF.

The V and J genes are TRBV2 and TRBJ2-1; D is ambiguous. Trimming removed 3 bases at V and 2 bases at J, with 11 bases between. Germline V gene sequence: CDR1 SNHLY, CDR2 FYNNEI. This CDR3 has 15 residues. The DNA for the CDR3 is TGTGCCAGCAGTGAGTTAACGGTAACCTACAATGAGCAGTTCTTC. It encodes CASSELTVTYNEQFF.

The CDR3 DNA reads TGCGCCAGCAGCCCAATGGGACAGAAATCCGATACGCAGTATTTT. Translated: CASSPMGQKSDTQYF. V usage is TRBV5-1 and J usage is TRBJ2-3, with TRBD1 matching 7 bases. V was pared by 4 bases and J by 6 bases, with 11 bases of the junction left unmatched. This CDR3 has 15 amino acids. Looked up from germline, CDR1 is SGHRS and CDR2 is YFSETQ.

The V call is TRBV5-4, the J call TRBJ1-2; D unresolved. From germline, CDR1 is SGHNT and CDR2 YYREEE (reference sequence). The CDR3 is made up of 13 amino acids. With 6 bases removed from V and 0 bases from J, the gap between germline ends came to 9 bases. CDR3: CASKTVTNYGYTF. CDR3 nucleotide sequence: TGTGCCAGCAAGACCGTCACTAACTATGGCTACACCTTC.

Turning to this clone: Other DNA sequences within the sample encode an identical CDR3. The chain is built from TRBV12-3 or TRBV12-4 and TRBJ1-5; D is unclear. Trimming shortened V by 0 bases and J by 2 bases, and 2 bases separated the two germline ends. This CDR3 comprises 13 residues. CDR3 DNA: TGTGCCAGCAGTTTAGCGGGCAATCAGCCCCAGCATTTT. Amino acid sequence: CASSLAGNQPQHF.

The CDR3 nucleotides read TGTGCCAGCTCACCACGTACGGGGGCGAATTACGGCTACACCTTC. Amino acid sequence: CASSPRTGANYGYTF. J is TRBJ1-2 and V is TRBV18; perhaps TRBD1 as D (6 bases). V dropped 1 base and J dropped 8 bases, with 17 bases sitting between them. The CDR3 is 15 amino acids. Germline V gene lookup returns CDR1 KGHSH and CDR2 LQKENI.

The chain carries TRBV3-1 (or the pseudogene TRBV3-2) and TRBJ2-3, with D perhaps matching TRBD2 (5 bases). CDR1 is LGHDT and CDR2 is YNNKEL in the germline V gene (reference sequence). The CDR3 sequence is 17 residues long. Between the trimmed V and J ends, which lost 0 bases and 0 bases, there was a span of 13 bases. The CDR3 sequence is CASSQEFSGVSTDTQYF. CDR3 in DNA: TGTGCCAGCAGCCAAGAATTCTCCGGGGTAAGCACAGATACGCAGTATTTT.

The table lists this clone with a count of one. J is TRBJ2-1 and V is TRBV3-1 (or the pseudogene TRBV3-2); D possibly corresponds to TRBD1 (5 bases). V gave up 3 bases and J gave up 10 bases, with 10 bases separating them. Germline loops: CDR1 LGHDT, CDR2 YNNKEL (reference sequence). The CDR3 is 12 amino acids. DNA for the CDR3: TGTGCCAGCAGCCAGGGGCCCTCCGAGCAGTTCTTC. This translates into CASSQGPSEQFF.

The V gene is TRBV20-1, the J gene TRBJ1-1, with unresolved D. Trimming stripped 2 bases from V and 1 base from J, with 2 bases between. The CDR3 has 11 amino acids. The V gene's germline CDR1 is DFQATT and CDR2 SNEGSKA (reference sequence). The CDR3 here is CSARKNTEAFF. For the CDR3, the DNA is TGCAGTGCTAGAAAGAACACTGAAGCTTTCTTT.

This clone was detected once. The rearrangement joins TRBV20-1 to TRBJ1-5; D is unresolved. The germline gives CDR1 DFQATT, CDR2 SNEGSKA (reference sequence). This CDR3 has 14 residues. The germline V and J ends were trimmed by 3 bases and 3 bases, with 12 bases remaining between them. The DNA of the CDR3 is TGCAGTGCTAGTTCACCGGGGAACAATCAGCCCCAGCATTTT. This codes for CSASSPGNNQPQHF.

This chain joins TRBV5-1 and TRBJ1-2; possible D gene TRBD1, 6 bases. Per germline, CDR1 SGHRS and CDR2 YFSETQ. The CDR3 is made up of 15 amino acids. V was trimmed by 5 bases and J by 4 bases, leaving 18 bases between them. Here the CDR3 DNA reads TGCGCCAGCAGGGGGGACACCTCAAGTTTCTATGGCTACACCTTC. This sequence encodes CASRGDTSSFYGYTF.

The V gene is TRBV19, the J gene TRBJ1-5; 8 bases are shared with TRBD1. The V gene end was trimmed by 7 bases and the J gene end by 6 bases; junction bases not matched to a gene: 8. The CDR3 spans 14 residues. Germline CDR1 reads LNHDA; CDR2 reads SQIVND (reference sequence). The CDR3 loop reads CASNGGQGGQPQHF. In nucleotides, the CDR3 is TGTGCCAGTAATGGTGGACAGGGTGGTCAGCCCCAGCATTTT.

The chain is built from TRBV29-1 and TRBJ2-4; 9 bases are a match to TRBD1. This CDR3 spans 14 amino acids. V gave up 1 base and J gave up 6 bases; unmatched junction bases: 4. From germline, CDR1 is SQVTM and CDR2 ANQGSEA. CDR3 sequence reads: CSVEGTGEVNIQYF. The DNA of the CDR3 is TGCAGCGTTGAAGGGACAGGGGAGGTAAACATTCAGTACTTC. Together with reference TRBV29-1 and TRBJ2-4, the CDR3 gives the full variable domain: SAVISQKPSRDICQRGTSLTIQCQVDSQVTMMFWYRQQPGQSLTLIATANQGSEATYESGFVIDKFPISRPNLTFSTLTVSNMSPEDSSIYLCSVEGTGEVNIQYFGAGTRLSVL.

CDR3 sequence (DNA): TGTGCCAGCAGCCCCGGGACCCAGACGGCCGGGGAGCTGTTTTTT. Protein sequence: CASSPGTQTAGELFF. This rearrangement joins TRBV7-2 to TRBJ2-2; D might be TRBD1 or TRBD2, each matching 5 bases. Per the germline V gene, CDR1 is SGHTA and CDR2 is FQGNSA. Trimming removed 5 bases from V and 6 bases from J, with 16 bases in between. The CDR3 length is 15 residues.

The chain carries TRBV3-1 (or the pseudogene TRBV3-2) and TRBJ1-2, with D perhaps TRBD1 (5 bases). The CDR3 runs 15 residues. The germline V gene has CDR1 LGHDT and CDR2 YNNKEL (reference sequence). Trimming shortened V by 2 bases and J by 7 bases, and 17 bases separated the two germline ends. The CDR3 sequence is CASSQRGGFHGGYTF. In DNA form, the CDR3 reads TGTGCCAGCAGCCAAAGGGGTGGGTTTCACGGTGGCTACACCTTC.

This chain joins TRBV19 and TRBJ2-1, with TRBD2 identical over 7 bases. The junction had 16 bases not matched to a gene; V was cut back by 9 bases and J by 8 bases. Germline CDR1 is LNHDA and CDR2 is SQIVND (reference sequence). The CDR3 contains 15 residues. As DNA, the CDR3 is TGTGCCAGCACCCTAGCGGTTCGACAATTTGATGAGCAGTTCTTC. Residues: CASTLAVRQFDEQFF.

The chain employs TRBV6-1 and TRBJ1-1; D gene uncertain. Germline CDR1 and CDR2: MNHNS and SASEGT. This CDR3 has 14 amino acids. V was cut by 1 base and J by 9 bases, with 15 bases left in between. CDR3: CASSEGRFSLQAFF. Here the CDR3 DNA reads TGTGCCAGCAGTGAAGGGCGGTTTTCCCTCCAAGCTTTCTTT.

This chain connects TRBV7-8 to TRBJ1-3; D might be TRBD1 (5 bases). The CDR3 is made up of 12 amino acids. The V and J ends lost 5 bases and 14 bases respectively, with 16 bases between them. Germline CDR1 reads SGHVS; CDR2 reads FQNEAQ. The CDR3 reads CASSLIRDGVYF. The CDR3 DNA follows: TGTGCCAGCAGCCTGATCCGGGACGGCGTATATTTT.

The chain recombines TRBV15 with TRBJ1-2; the D is unclear. Trimming took 0 bases from V and 4 from J, leaving 3 bases between them. The CDR3 runs to 12 residues. The germline V gene encodes CDR1 LNHNV and CDR2 YYDKDF (reference sequence). The CDR3 sequence is CATSRDIYGYTF. The CDR3 DNA is TGTGCCACCAGCAGAGACATCTATGGCTACACCTTC.

The rearrangement uses TRBV4-2 and TRBJ1-3; D remains ambiguous. V lost 1 base, J lost 0 bases, and 13 bases lay in between. This CDR3 spans 17 amino acids. The germline gives CDR1 LGHNA, CDR2 YNFKEQ. DNA for the CDR3: TGTGCCAGCAGCCAAGTCGGTGACCTGGTCTCTGGAAACACCATATATTTT. Translated, it gives CASSQVGDLVSGNTIYF.

This clone was seen only once. The V gene is TRBV7-9, the J gene TRBJ1-2; D unresolved. Germline CDR1 reads SEHNR; CDR2 reads FQNEAQ (reference sequence). The CDR3 has 14 residues. V lost 5 bases and J 4 bases, leaving 14 bases between the germline ends. CDR3 DNA: TGTGCCAGCAGCCCGTGGGAACGGCCCTATGGCTACACCTTC. Its protein product is CASSPWERPYGYTF.

The V and J genes are TRBV10-2 and TRBJ1-2; no clear D gene. V dropped 1 base and J dropped 7 bases, with 10 bases sitting between them. Germline V lookup: CDR1 WSHSY, CDR2 SAAADI. The CDR3 covers 13 residues. The CDR3: CASSELDETGYTF. DNA of the CDR3: TGCGCCAGCAGTGAGTTAGATGAGACTGGCTACACCTTC.

The rearrangement joins TRBV12-3 or TRBV12-4 to TRBJ1-2; D might be TRBD1 (6 bases). The CDR3 length is 11 residues. V was clipped by 4 bases and J by 7 bases, with 7 bases between them. The CDR3 sequence is CASSSRGGYTF. Here the CDR3 DNA reads TGTGCCAGCAGTTCCAGGGGTGGCTACACCTTC.

The chain carries TRBV27 and TRBJ1-2, with 7 bases that match TRBD1. The CDR3 has 14 amino acids. V lost 5 bases, J lost 6 bases, and 9 bases stayed unmatched. The V gene's germline CDR1 is MNHEY and CDR2 SMNVEV (reference sequence). The CDR3 DNA follows: TGTGCCAGCAGTCGCGCCGGACAGGAAAATGGCTACACCTTC. Encoded protein: CASSRAGQENGYTF.

This chain uses TRBV5-8 with TRBJ2-2, with D unresolved. Per germline, CDR1 SGHTS and CDR2 YDEGEE. The length of the CDR3 is 15 residues. The V end lost 0 bases, the J end lost 4 bases, and 10 bases lay between the germline ends. In nucleotides, the CDR3 is TGTGCCAGCAGCTTGGGATTACGGCCCACCGGGGAGCTGTTTTTT. Residues: CASSLGLRPTGELFF.